This T cell receptor beta chain came from a study of blood T cell repertoires in COVID-19. TCRdb keeps only in-frame clones here, not all; method: immunoSEQ multiplex PCR. This table holds 75,000 to 95,000 clones, more than 70% found once. The sample comprised peripheral blood. This clonotype was sampled from a human donor in a cohort sampled during active COVID-19.

The CDR3 nucleotides read TGTGCCAGCAGCCAAGGCACTAGCGGCTACGAGCAGTACTTC. It is translated as CASSQGTSGYEQYF. This chain links TRBV4-2 with TRBJ2-7, with 8 bases matching TRBD2. Germline V gene sequence: CDR1 LGHNA, CDR2 YNFKEQ. J gave up 3 bases and V 1 base, and 2 bases lay outside the gene matches. CDR3 length: 14 amino acids.